This record looks at one T cell receptor beta chain sequence and its context. The germline V gene has CDR1 SGHTA and CDR2 FQGNSA. J was trimmed by 6 bases and V by 6 bases; bases with no gene match: 6. The CDR3 is 14 residues long. The sample is drawn from a study of cytomegalovirus exposure and HLA in healthy donors. The PCR made use of 60 Vbeta and 13 Jbeta primers. Libraries were prepared by immunoSEQ multiplex PCR; TCRdb keeps only in-frame clonotypes and omits some of them. The sample yields under 200,000 clones, 65% to 80% seen once. The rearrangement uses TRBV7-2 and TRBJ2-2; TRBD1 agrees at 8 bases. The receptor was isolated from a woman aged 40 to 55 in good health and CMV-seropositive. The sample comprised PBMCs. The CDR3 DNA reads as TGTGCCAGCAGACCAGGGGGCGAGGCCGGGGAGCTGTTTTTT. Translation gives CASRPGGEAGELFF. Together with reference TRBV7-2 and TRBJ2-2, the CDR3 gives the full variable domain: GAGVSQSPSNKVTEKGKDVELRCDPISGHTALYWYRQSLGQGLEFLIYFQGNSAPDKSGLPSDRFSAERTGGSVSTLTIQRTQQEDSAVYLCASRPGGEAGELFFGEGSRLTVL.